One sample yielded the 30 T cell receptor beta chains listed below, sequenced in a study of cytomegalovirus exposure and HLA in healthy donors. The PCR had 60 Vbeta and 13 Jbeta primers. Here immunoSEQ multiplex PCR was the method, and the copy in TCRdb shows in-frame clones only, minus some. The data contain about 170,000 clones, 80% of them singletons. Sequencing was performed on PBMCs. Receptors were obtained from a man aged 25-45 years in good health and CMV-seropositive.

The rearrangement uses TRBV11-3 and TRBJ2-2; 8 bases are a match to TRBD2. CDR1 and CDR2 (germline): SGHNT, YENEEA. The CDR3 has 16 amino acids. The V segment lost 1 base and the J segment 1 base; nucleotides outside the gene matches: 2. The CDR3 bases are TGTGCCAGCAGCTTAGCTAGCGGGTGGAACACCGGGGAGCTGTTTTTT. Amino acids: CASSLASGWNTGELFF.

In this sample, this clone turned up once. The chain is built from TRBV5-1 and TRBJ2-7, with D tentatively TRBD1 (5 bases). Trimming took off 6 bases at V and 1 base at J, with 11 bases between the two ends. The CDR3 has 13 amino acids. CDR1 and CDR2 from the germline V gene are SGHRS and YFSETQ. CDR3 sequence (DNA): TGCGCCAGCAACCTCGACAGTTCCTACGAGCAGTACTTC. Translating it yields CASNLDSSYEQYF.

The chain uses TRBV7-7 and TRBJ2-5, with 16 bases that match TRBD2. CDR1 and CDR2 (germline): SSHAT, FNYEAQ (reference sequence). V dropped 6 bases and J dropped 3; count of bases not matched to a gene: 4. The CDR3 runs 16 residues. The CDR3: CASSKGTSGGEETQYF. In nucleotides, the CDR3 is TGTGCCAGCAGTAAGGGGACTAGCGGGGGGGAAGAGACCCAGTACTTC.

The chain is built from TRBV28 and TRBJ2-3; the match to TRBD1 covers 9 bases. Trimming took 2 bases from V and 4 from J; bases not matched to a gene: 4. Germline values: CDR1 MDHEN, CDR2 SYDVKM. The CDR3 is made up of 15 amino acids. The CDR3 loop is CASSLNRGRADTQYF. DNA for the CDR3: TGTGCCAGCAGTTTAAACAGGGGGCGCGCAGATACGCAGTATTTT.

The chain is built from TRBV9 and TRBJ2-2; 7 bases align to TRBD1. Germline lookup yields CDR1 SGDLS and CDR2 YYNGEE. With 2 bases clipped from V and 0 bases from J, the junction kept 4 bases outside the gene matches. This CDR3 region has 16 residues. The CDR3 region has the DNA TGTGCCAGCAGCGTGAGGACAGGTTCGAACACCGGGGAGCTGTTTTTT. This codes for CASSVRTGSNTGELFF.

The chain uses TRBV28 and TRBJ2-7, with 9 positions matching TRBD2. The CDR3 is 16 residues long. Per germline, CDR1 MDHEN and CDR2 SYDVKM. V gave up 3 bases and J gave up 3 bases; unmatched junction bases: 9. In DNA, the CDR3 is TGTGCCAGCAGTTTTTCAAGCGGGAGGAACTTCTACGAGCAGTACTTC. It is translated as CASSFSSGRNFYEQYF.

This clone turned up a few times. V usage is TRBV4-2 and J usage is TRBJ1-1; D is unresolved. Germline lookup yields CDR1 LGHNA and CDR2 YNFKEQ. V was pared by 1 base and J by 0 bases, with 12 bases between. The CDR3 extends over 16 amino acids. In DNA, the CDR3 is TGTGCCAGCAGCCAAGCCGGGATTCACTTGAACACTGAAGCTTTCTTT. Translation gives CASSQAGIHLNTEAFF.

This chain uses TRBV14 with TRBJ2-1; D uncertain. The CDR3 sequence is 14 residues long. In germline, CDR1 is SGHDN, CDR2 FVKESK. V was pared by 2 bases and J by 10 bases, with 15 bases between. In DNA form, the CDR3 reads TGTGCCAGCAGCCAACTTGGGTTGTCGGAGGAGCAGTTCTTC. Its protein is CASSQLGLSEEQFF. Together with reference TRBV14 and TRBJ2-1, the CDR3 gives the full variable domain: EAGVTQFPSHSVIEKGQTVTLRCDPISGHDNLYWYRRVMGKEIKFLLHFVKESKQDESGMPNNRFLAERTGGTYSTLKVQPAELEDSGVYFCASSQLGLSEEQFFGPGTRLTVL.

About this clone itself: Different DNA sequences within this sample yield the same CDR3. This rearrangement joins TRBV7-9 to TRBJ2-1, with TRBD2 matching over 9 bases. Germline V gives CDR1 SEHNR, CDR2 FQNEAQ (reference sequence). With 5 bases clipped from V and 7 bases from J, the junction kept 3 bases outside the gene matches. The CDR3 loop spans 13 amino acids. CDR3 loop: CASSISGRNEQFF. The CDR3 region has the DNA TGTGCCAGCAGCATTAGCGGGAGAAATGAGCAGTTCTTC.

This rearrangement joins TRBV19 to TRBJ2-2; TRBD2 agrees at 10 bases. With V trimmed by 5 bases and J by 1 base, 13 bases remained unmatched. In germline, CDR1 is LNHDA, CDR2 SQIVND (reference sequence). The CDR3 has 19 amino acids. The DNA of the CDR3 is TGTGCCAGTAGTGTATATTATACCGGGACTAGCGAGAACACCGGGGAGCTGTTTTTT. The encoded protein is CASSVYYTGTSENTGELFF.

V and J are TRBV6-5 and TRBJ1-1; D perhaps matches TRBD1 (6 bases). Trimming pared 6 bases from V and 4 bases from J, leaving 6 bases between. CDR1 and CDR2 (germline): MNHEY, SVGAGI. CDR3 length equals 11 residues. In DNA, the CDR3 is TGTGCCAGCAGGGACAGCACTGAAGCTTTCTTT. Translation gives CASRDSTEAFF.

The chain employs TRBV4-1 and TRBJ2-1; the match to TRBD2 covers 13 bases. This CDR3 has 20 residues. Unmatched junction bases numbered 8, after V lost 0 bases and J lost 0 bases. Germline CDR1 is MGHRA and CDR2 is YSYEKL. For the CDR3, the DNA is TGCGCCAGCAGCCAAGATAGGGGGACTAGCGGGGCGAGCTCCTACAATGAGCAGTTCTTC. It is translated as CASSQDRGTSGASSYNEQFF.

The chain carries TRBV20-1 and TRBJ2-3; no firm D call. V was cut by 3 bases and J by 3 bases, with 4 bases left in between. Germline lookup yields CDR1 DFQATT and CDR2 SNEGSKA (reference sequence). CDR3 length: 11 residues. CDR3 DNA sequence: TGCAGTGCTAGCGGTACAGATACGCAGTATTTT. Residues: CSASGTDTQYF.

This clone has more than one count but fewer than ten. The chain links TRBV6-5 to TRBJ2-1, with D perhaps TRBD2 (5 bases). Trimming shortened V by 6 bases and J by 6 bases, and 15 bases separated the two germline ends. Looked up from germline, CDR1 is MNHEY and CDR2 is SVGAGI. The CDR3 has 14 residues. In DNA, the CDR3 is TGTGCCAGCAGCCCCAGGACTTACGCCAATGAGCAGTTCTTC. Protein: CASSPRTYANEQFF.

The V and J genes are TRBV4-3 and TRBJ1-1, with D possibly being TRBD1 (5 bases). The germline V gene has CDR1 LGHNA and CDR2 YSLEER. There are 15 residues in the CDR3. The germline V and J ends were trimmed by 1 base and 2 bases, with 11 bases remaining between them. The CDR3 DNA reads TGCGCCAGCAGCCAAGGCCCCCAGGGAAACACTGAAGCTTTCTTT. Protein sequence: CASSQGPQGNTEAFF.

The V and J genes are TRBV5-1 and TRBJ2-7; 11 bases agree with TRBD2. The CDR3 consists of 15 residues. The germline CDR1 and CDR2 sequences are SGHRS and YFSETQ. Trimming at V came to 1 base and at J to 4 bases, leaving 4 bases not matched to a gene. Written as DNA, the CDR3 is TGCGCCAGCAGCTTGACCACTAGCGGGAGTTACGAGCAGTACTTC. Amino acid sequence: CASSLTTSGSYEQYF.

CDR3 bases: TGTGCCAGCAGCGTAGCGGGACTAGCGGGGGGTAAAAGCTACAATGAGCAGTTCTTC. The encoded protein is CASSVAGLAGGKSYNEQFF. The genes are TRBV9 and TRBJ2-1; 15 bases fit TRBD2. CDR1 and CDR2 (germline): SGDLS, YYNGEE. There are 19 residues in the CDR3. V gave up 0 bases and J gave up 3 bases; unmatched junction bases: 7.

The CDR3: CASSLTGGGRGAFF. The CDR3 nucleotides are TGTGCCAGCAGCTTAACTGGTGGGGGCCGGGGAGCTTTCTTT. The chain carries TRBV11-3 and TRBJ1-1, with D maybe TRBD1 (6 bases). V dropped 2 bases and J dropped 10 bases, with 17 bases sitting between them. The germline V gene encodes CDR1 SGHNT and CDR2 YENEEA. This CDR3 region has 14 residues.

This chain links TRBV18 with TRBJ1-1; a possible D gene is TRBD1 (5 bases). The CDR3 has 12 amino acids. V was trimmed by 3 bases and J by 7 bases, leaving 9 bases between them. CDR1 and CDR2 (germline): KGHSH, LQKENI. Here the CDR3 DNA reads TGTGCCAGCTCACCGATCGACAGTGAAGCTTTCTTT. Translation gives CASSPIDSEAFF.

The chain combines TRBV19 with TRBJ2-2; a weak D match, TRBD1 (5 bases). The CDR3 loop spans 15 amino acids. Germline V gives CDR1 LNHDA, CDR2 SQIVND (reference sequence). Trimming removed 3 bases at V and 2 bases at J, with 10 bases between. The CDR3, as DNA: TGTGCCAGTAGTATGACAGTAACTAACACCGGGGAGCTGTTTTTT. It yields the protein CASSMTVTNTGELFF.

CDR3 in amino acids: CASRKRGGQETQYF. In DNA form, the CDR3 reads TGTGCCAGCAGGAAGCGGGGGGGACAAGAGACCCAGTACTTC. The rearrangement uses TRBV6-5 and TRBJ2-5, with TRBD2 matching over 10 bases. Germline V gives CDR1 MNHEY, CDR2 SVGAGI. With 6 bases clipped from V and 2 bases from J, the junction kept 3 bases outside the gene matches. The CDR3 is 14 residues long.

The rearrangement joins TRBV28 to TRBJ1-5; D is unclear. V was pared by 7 bases and J by 8 bases, with 12 bases between. The CDR3 has 12 residues. The germline V gene has CDR1 MDHEN and CDR2 SYDVKM. CDR3 protein: CASNQIQEPQHF. In DNA, the CDR3 is TGTGCCAGCAACCAAATCCAGGAGCCCCAGCATTTT.

The V gene is TRBV28, the J gene TRBJ2-7, with 9 bases matching TRBD1. This CDR3 is built from 15 residues. The V and J ends lost 5 bases and 3 bases, in that order; junction bases with no gene match: 8. Germline loops: CDR1 MDHEN, CDR2 SYDVKM. CDR3 in amino acids: CASSTTGGADYEQYF. The CDR3 region has the DNA TGTGCCAGCAGTACAACAGGGGGCGCGGACTACGAGCAGTACTTC.

The V gene is TRBV4-1, the J gene TRBJ1-5; D remains ambiguous. The CDR3 runs 14 residues. Germline V lookup: CDR1 MGHRA, CDR2 YSYEKL. The germline V and J ends were trimmed by 3 bases and 0 bases, with 6 bases remaining between them. The CDR3 loop reads CASSQAFSNQPQHF. The CDR3 DNA reads as TGCGCCAGCAGCCAGGCTTTTAGCAATCAGCCCCAGCATTTT.

The chain recombines TRBV27 with TRBJ2-5; D may be TRBD1 (5 bases). Germline CDR1 and CDR2: MNHEY and SMNVEV (reference sequence). With 0 bases removed from V and 2 bases from J, the gap between germline ends came to 13 bases. There are 16 residues in the CDR3. DNA for the CDR3: TGTGCCAGCAGTTTATCGAATCGCAGGGTACAAGAGACCCAGTACTTC. It encodes CASSLSNRRVQETQYF.

The chain uses TRBV15 and TRBJ2-7; no clear D gene. Per germline, CDR1 LNHNV and CDR2 YYDKDF (reference sequence). The CDR3 consists of 15 residues. With 0 bases removed from V and 3 bases from J, the gap between germline ends came to 12 bases. Here the CDR3 reads CATSRDSQRSYEQYF. The CDR3 DNA follows: TGTGCCACCAGCAGAGACAGCCAGCGAAGCTACGAGCAGTACTTC.

This sequence joins TRBV7-6 and TRBJ2-1; a weak D match, TRBD2 (6 bases). V lost 1 base and J 9 bases, leaving 10 bases between the germline ends. The CDR3 sequence is 13 residues long. Per germline, CDR1 SGHVS and CDR2 FNYEAQ. DNA of the CDR3: TGTGCCAGCAGCTTAGGACTAGGGAGTGAGCAGTTCTTC. Its translation: CASSLGLGSEQFF.

The V gene is TRBV19, the J gene TRBJ2-1, with a tentative D call TRBD1 (5 bases). V lost 7 bases and J lost 6, with 16 bases in between. CDR1 is LNHDA and CDR2 is SQIVND in the germline V gene (reference sequence). This CDR3 has 14 amino acids. Here the CDR3 reads CASNPGVTVNEQFF. In nucleotides, the CDR3 is TGTGCCAGTAATCCTGGGGTGACAGTCAATGAGCAGTTCTTC. Full variable domain (missing parts from reference TRBV19 and TRBJ2-1): DGGITQSPKYLFRKEGQNVTLSCEQNLNHDAMYWYRQDPGQGLRLIYYSQIVNDFQKGDIAEGYSVSREKKESFPLTVTSAQKNPTAFYLCASNPGVTVNEQFFGPGTRLTVL.

This clone was observed once. The chain couples TRBV6-5 to TRBJ1-2, with D uncertain. Germline V gene lookup returns CDR1 MNHEY and CDR2 SVGAGI. The CDR3 consists of 15 residues. The germline V and J ends were trimmed by 6 bases and 1 base, with 15 bases remaining between them. The CDR3 loop is CASSRQVSLNYGYTF. CDR3 bases: TGTGCCAGCAGCCGACAAGTCTCCCTTAACTATGGCTACACCTTC.

V usage is TRBV7-8 and J usage is TRBJ1-3; 7 bases fit TRBD1. Germline V gives CDR1 SGHVS, CDR2 FQNEAQ. The V and J ends lost 5 bases and 4 bases, in that order; junction bases with no gene match: 8. The CDR3 is made up of 15 amino acids. The CDR3 region has the DNA TGTGCCAGCAGCCCCGACAGGGTAGTAGGAAACACCATATATTTT. Its translation: CASSPDRVVGNTIYF. Using reference TRBV7-8 and TRBJ1-3 for the parts outside the CDR3, the full variable domain is GAGVSQSPRYKVAKRGQDVALRCDPISGHVSLFWYQQALGQGPEFLTYFQNEAQLDKSGLPSDRFFAERPEGSVSTLKIQRTQQEDSAVYLCASSPDRVVGNTIYFGEGSWLTVV.